This T cell receptor (beta chain) was recorded in a study of OX40 agonist ivuxolimab in advanced cancers. Points from the study as a whole: Dosing at 0.1 to 3.0 mg/kg was accompanied by clonal expansion of CD4+ and CD8+ blood T cells by week 6. More expanded clones were found, on average, in CD8+ than in CD4+ T cells.

In germline, CDR1 is SGHDN, CDR2 FVKESK. The CDR3 has 16 residues. The V and J ends lost 2 bases and 12 bases respectively, with 22 bases between them. Samples of blood were obtained at baseline, on cycle 4 day 1, and on cycle 7 day 1. On this clone: The antigen remains undetermined.

Sequenced by immunoSEQ multiplex PCR; TCRdb stores in-frame clones only, minus some. The data contain about 75,000 clones, about 85% of them singletons. This chain uses TRBV14 with TRBJ1-4; D possibly corresponds to TRBD1 (6 bases). This clonotype was obtained from an adult with an advanced solid tumor such as melanoma, head and neck, liver or kidney cancer. This specimen consisted of CD4+ or CD8+ T cells sorted from blood, obtained in a trial of the OX40 agonist ivuxolimab. The CDR3 DNA sequence: TGTGCCAGCAGCCAACGAACACAGGGTTCCGATGACGAACTGTTTTTT. As protein: CASSQRTQGSDDELFF.